This entry is about one TCR beta chain. This sample stems from a study of cytomegalovirus exposure and HLA in healthy donors. PCR amplification relied on 60 Vbeta primers (plus 13 Jbeta primers). Produced via immunoSEQ multiplex PCR; TCRdb's table is partial and in-frame only. The sample lists around 100,000 clones, 65% to 75% occurring once. Per germline, CDR1 SGHVS and CDR2 FQNEAQ. The CDR3 sequence is 15 residues long. V was pared by 0 bases and J by 5 bases, with 11 bases between. The material sequenced was PBMCs. This receptor was identified in a man aged 40-49 years in good health and CMV-seropositive. This chain links TRBV7-8 with TRBJ2-1; no firm D call. The CDR3 is CASSLAGGMDNEQFF. CDR3 DNA: TGTGCCAGCAGCTTAGCAGGCGGTATGGACAATGAGCAGTTCTTC.